The 18 T cell receptor beta chains given below trace back to one sample, sequenced in a study of cytomegalovirus exposure and HLA in healthy donors. PCR involved 60 Vbeta and 13 Jbeta primers. Generated by immunoSEQ multiplex PCR, the TCRdb table keeps only in-frame clones and is missing some. The table includes roughly 110,000 clones, less than 80% detected once. The sequenced sample consisted of PBMCs. Receptors originate from a man in his 60s in good health and CMV-seronegative.

The chain links TRBV7-2 to TRBJ1-5, with a possible D match to TRBD1 (6 bases). Germline V CDR1 and CDR2: SGHTA, FQGNSA. The CDR3 consists of 16 residues. Trimming shortened V by 3 bases and J by 6 bases, and 18 bases separated the two germline ends. The CDR3 region has the DNA TGTGCCAGCAGCTTGAACCCTCAGGGGATAGGTCAGCCCCAGCATTTT. Its translation: CASSLNPQGIGQPQHF.

This clone was seen a handful of times. This chain links TRBV4-3 with TRBJ2-7, with 7 bases that match TRBD1. The CDR3 is 13 residues long. In germline, CDR1 is LGHNA, CDR2 YSLEER. V lost 3 bases, J lost 3 bases, and 2 bases stayed unmatched. This CDR3 reads CASSQDRSYEQYF. DNA of the CDR3: TGCGCCAGCAGCCAGGACAGGAGCTACGAGCAGTACTTC.

This clone appeared a single time. This CDR3 reads CAISEEFGKQGMWGYTF. As DNA, the CDR3 is TGTGCCATCAGTGAGGAGTTTGGAAAACAGGGGATGTGGGGCTACACCTTC. This chain connects TRBV10-3 to TRBJ1-2, with 7 bases identical to TRBD1. V shed 2 bases, J shed 8 bases, and the junction held 17 bases outside the gene matches. The CDR3 has 17 residues. The V gene's germline CDR1 is ENHRY and CDR2 SYGVKD.

This clone has only a few counts. This sequence joins TRBV7-9 and TRBJ2-3; the D gene is possibly TRBD2 (7 bases). The CDR3 extends over 16 amino acids. Deletions cut 6 bases from V and 4 bases from J, with 20 bases between. Germline CDR1 reads SEHNR; CDR2 reads FQNEAQ (reference sequence). The DNA of the CDR3 is TGTGCCAGCAGTCCCACTGGGAGGGGGGAGGCAGATACGCAGTATTTT. Its protein product is CASSPTGRGEADTQYF.

On this clone: This is likely an artifact of a read error, given a far larger clone one base away. Other DNA sequences of this sample code for an identical CDR3. The V call is TRBV5-1, the J call TRBJ2-1; D possibly corresponds to TRBD2 (6 bases). Germline loops: CDR1 SGHRS, CDR2 YFSETQ. CDR3 size: 15 residues. As DNA, the CDR3 is TGCGCCAGCAGCTTGGAACTAGCCACCTATAATGAGCAGTTCTTC. Translation gives CASSLELATYNEQFF.

This clone was seen just once. A junction boundary mismatches the germline segment, possibly from a read error. This sequence joins TRBV5-1 and TRBJ2-3; a weak D match, TRBD1 (6 bases). The CDR3 consists of 13 residues. CDR1 is SGHRS and CDR2 is YFSETQ in the germline V gene. CDR3 DNA: TGCGCCAGCAGCTTGGGTATTACAGGGCGAGGGGATTTT. This encodes CASSLGITGRGDF.

The rearrangement uses TRBV5-1 and TRBJ1-1; TRBD1 is a possible D gene (5 bases). This CDR3 spans 16 amino acids. Germline V CDR1 and CDR2: SGHRS, YFSETQ. V lost 0 bases to trimming and J lost 8 bases, with 20 bases between them. The chain's CDR3 is CASSLGAGQLAMEAFF. The CDR3 bases are TGCGCCAGCAGCTTGGGAGCGGGGCAACTGGCCATGGAAGCTTTCTTT. Full variable domain (remainder filled in from reference TRBV5-1 and TRBJ1-1): KAGVTQTPRYLIKTRGQQVTLSCSPISGHRSVSWYQQTPGQGLQFLFEYFSETQRNKGNFPGRFSGRQFSNSRSEMNVSTLELGDSALYLCASSLGAGQLAMEAFFGQGTRLTVV.

The chain carries TRBV5-5 and TRBJ2-7, with D possibly TRBD1 on 6 matching bases. Trimming took 1 base from V and 6 from J, leaving 8 bases between them. The CDR3 covers 12 residues. Germline lookup yields CDR1 SGHKS and CDR2 YYEKEE (reference sequence). The CDR3 bases are TGTGCCAGCAGCTTGACAGGGATCGAGCAGTACGTC. This encodes CASSLTGIEQYV.

This clone showed up just a few times. The chain is built from TRBV21-1 and TRBJ2-6; the D call in the table, TRBD1, was not verified against the DNA. TRBV21-1 constitutes a pseudogene. CDR3 length: 17 amino acids. In DNA form, the CDR3 reads TGTGCCAGCAGCAAGGGGGACAGGTGGTTTGGGGCCAACGTCCTGACTTTC. Its translation: CASSKGDRWFGANVLTF.

CDR3 amino acids: CASSVQGAGNTIYF. The DNA for the CDR3 is TGTGCCAGCAGCGTCCAGGGGGCTGGAAACACCATATATTTT. The chain employs TRBV9 and TRBJ1-3; 7 bases align to TRBD1. The CDR3 is 14 residues long. J gave up 2 bases and V 2 bases, and 1 base lay outside the gene matches. Germline assignment: CDR1 SGDLS and CDR2 YYNGEE.

This clone was counted between two and nine times. The genes are TRBV5-1 and TRBJ1-2; no clear D. CDR3 length: 15 amino acids. Germline V CDR1 and CDR2: SGHRS, YFSETQ. Trimming pared 0 bases from V and 6 bases from J, leaving 15 bases between. The CDR3 DNA sequence: TGCGCCAGCAGCTTGGATTATCGAGGGATGGATGGCTACACCTTC. It encodes CASSLDYRGMDGYTF.

Only a few counts were recorded for this clone. This sequence joins TRBV25-1 and TRBJ2-1; D uncertain. CDR1 and CDR2 from the germline V gene are MGHDK and SYGVNS. V was cut by 4 bases and J by 6 bases, with 22 bases left in between. The CDR3 runs to 17 residues. CDR3 in amino acids: CASSGPRASPSLNEQFF. The CDR3, as DNA: TGTGCCAGCAGTGGGCCCAGAGCGTCTCCCTCCCTCAATGAGCAGTTCTTC. Filled out from reference TRBV25-1 and TRBJ2-1, the complete variable domain reads EADIYQTPRYLVIGTGKKITLECSQTMGHDKMYWYQQDPGMELHLIHYSYGVNSTEKGDLSSESTVSRIRTEHFPLTLESARPSHTSQYLCASSGPRASPSLNEQFFGPGTRLTVL.

This clone was detected only a few times. The rearrangement joins TRBV6-6 to TRBJ1-6, with D perhaps TRBD1 (6 bases). CDR1 and CDR2 from the germline V gene are MNHNY and SVGAGI (reference sequence). The CDR3 totals 16 residues. Trimming removed 5 bases from V and 7 bases from J, with 18 bases in between. The CDR3, as DNA: TGTGCCAGCAGTCGCCGGCAGGGGTCCCAAAATTCACCCCTCCACTTT. This codes for CASSRRQGSQNSPLHF.

The J gene is TRBJ2-5, the V gene TRBV27, with 10 bases identical to TRBD1. The CDR3 is made up of 15 amino acids. Trimming removed 5 bases from V and 3 bases from J; junction bases left unmatched: 6. CDR1 and CDR2 from the germline V gene are MNHEY and SMNVEV (reference sequence). Written as DNA, the CDR3 is TGTGCCAGCAGTCGGACTGGGACAGGGGAAGAGACCCAGTACTTC. Encoded protein: CASSRTGTGEETQYF.

The V gene is TRBV7-2, the J gene TRBJ2-5; 7 bases line up with TRBD1. V was pared by 4 bases and J by 5 bases, with 10 bases of the junction left unmatched. CDR3 length: 15 residues. Per the germline V gene, CDR1 is SGHTA and CDR2 is FQGNSA. CDR3 sequence: CASSSTGVVAETQYF. The CDR3 bases are TGTGCCAGCAGCTCAACAGGGGTGGTAGCTGAGACCCAGTACTTC.

This clone came up once. The V call is TRBV9, the J call TRBJ2-5; 13 bases align to TRBD2. The germline V gene encodes CDR1 SGDLS and CDR2 YYNGEE. V gave up 4 bases and J gave up 1 base; unmatched junction bases: 7. This CDR3 contains 17 residues. CDR3 sequence: CASSRQLAGGFQETQYF. CDR3 nucleotide sequence: TGTGCCAGCAGCCGACAACTAGCGGGGGGGTTCCAAGAGACCCAGTACTTC.

This chain uses TRBV27 with TRBJ2-7; 11 bases line up with TRBD2. Germline V CDR1 and CDR2: MNHEY, SMNVEV (reference sequence). Trimming at V came to 4 bases and at J to 3 bases, leaving 8 bases not matched to a gene. The CDR3 totals 16 residues. The chain's CDR3 is CASSSTIGTSGYEQYV. CDR3 nucleotides: TGTGCCAGCAGTTCCACTATCGGGACTAGCGGCTACGAGCAGTACGTC.

Note on this clone: The junction and the germline gene differ at one end; a read error may be behind it. J is TRBJ2-1 and V is TRBV7-2; D is unclear. This CDR3 is built from 14 residues. Germline CDR1 and CDR2: SGHTA and FQGNSA. The CDR3 coding sequence is TGTGCCAGCAGGATCCCTGGCTCCCACAATGAGCAGTTCTTC. Amino acids: CASRIPGSHNEQFF.